This TCR beta chain was observed in a study of blood T cell repertoires in COVID-19. Study in general: From the United States, Italy and Spain came samples of acute and convalescent COVID-19. Sample material is recorded as cDNA or gDNA derived from T cells, B-cell-depleted T cells, or PBMCs.

Original handling: Reference gene primers were amplified, and this amplification served to estimate nucleated cell counts. Using immunoSEQ multiplex PCR, the repertoire was profiled, and TCRdb retains in-frame clones only, with some absent. V, J and clone size are those of that table, while D and trimming were read from the DNA. This table has about 200,000 clones, more than 75% appearing once. The CDR3 has 13 residues. Deletions cut 7 bases from V and 5 bases from J, with 14 bases between. The chain combines TRBV12-3 or TRBV12-4 with TRBJ1-1; D remains ambiguous. This TCR came from an elderly man with acute or convalescent COVID-19. Sequences were obtained from peripheral blood. This CDR3 reads CASIKGGLTEAFF. DNA of the CDR3: TGTGCCAGCATCAAGGGAGGGTTAACTGAAGCTTTCTTT.